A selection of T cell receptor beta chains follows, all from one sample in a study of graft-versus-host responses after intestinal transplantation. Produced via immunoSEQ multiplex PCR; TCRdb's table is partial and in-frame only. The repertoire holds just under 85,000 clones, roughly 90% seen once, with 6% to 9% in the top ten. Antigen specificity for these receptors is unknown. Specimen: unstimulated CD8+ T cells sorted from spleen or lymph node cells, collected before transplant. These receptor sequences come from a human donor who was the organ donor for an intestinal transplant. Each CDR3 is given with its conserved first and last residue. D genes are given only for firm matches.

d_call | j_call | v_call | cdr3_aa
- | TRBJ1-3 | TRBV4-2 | CASSHPGTDLGNTIYF
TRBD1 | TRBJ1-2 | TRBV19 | CASSPGGAGGYTF
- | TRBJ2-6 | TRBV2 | CASRDSLLSGANVLTF
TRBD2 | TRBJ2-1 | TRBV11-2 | CASSLDPGRAYNEQFF
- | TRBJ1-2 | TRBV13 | CASSRILRRTGYTF
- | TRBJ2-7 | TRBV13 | CASSSWTGGDEQYF
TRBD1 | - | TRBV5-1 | CASSWTGFGPYEQYF
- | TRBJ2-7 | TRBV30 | CAWSHYEQYF
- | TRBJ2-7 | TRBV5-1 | CASSLGSSYEQYF
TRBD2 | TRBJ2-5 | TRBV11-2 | CASRTRRGGGAFRETQYF
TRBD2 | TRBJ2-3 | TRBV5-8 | CASSTPPGTSGRARTDTQYF
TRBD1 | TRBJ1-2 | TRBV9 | CASSVGRQGADYGYTF
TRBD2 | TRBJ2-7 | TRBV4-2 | CASSQETSGVSYEQYF
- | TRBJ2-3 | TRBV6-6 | CASSYGDLRSTDTQYF
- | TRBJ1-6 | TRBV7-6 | CASSLALNSPLHF
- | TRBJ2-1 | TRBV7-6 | CASSLSIEQSYNEQFF
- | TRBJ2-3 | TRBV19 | CASSIGVGTDTQYF
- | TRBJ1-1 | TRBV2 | CASRGRVGGDGEAFF
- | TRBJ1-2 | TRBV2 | CASSEIWGQGYTF
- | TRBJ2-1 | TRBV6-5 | CASSYVWGLPFF
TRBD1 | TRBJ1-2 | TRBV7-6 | CATAAPDRTYGYTF
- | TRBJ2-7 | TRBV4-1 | CASSQDESRQYEQYF
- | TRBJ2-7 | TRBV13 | CASSSRLKSSYEQYF
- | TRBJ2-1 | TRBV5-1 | CASSYGSSFGFF
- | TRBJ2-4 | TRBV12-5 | CASGLVRGTGGLAKNIQYF
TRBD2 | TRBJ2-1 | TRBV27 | CATLGGTNNEQFF
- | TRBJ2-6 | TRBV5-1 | CASSFQAGANVLTF
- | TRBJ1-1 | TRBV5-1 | CASSLIYGMNTEAFF
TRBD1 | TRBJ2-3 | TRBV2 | CASSELVQGTDTQYF
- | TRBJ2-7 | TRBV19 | CASSSGGDGYEQYF
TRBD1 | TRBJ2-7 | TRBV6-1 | CASRTEGQQTYEQYF
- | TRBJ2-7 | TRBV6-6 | CASSYGLLYEQYF
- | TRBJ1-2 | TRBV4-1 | CASSQDRGRTVDGYTF
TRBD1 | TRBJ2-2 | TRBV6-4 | CASSAGTGDTGELFF
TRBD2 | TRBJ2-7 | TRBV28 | CASSFAGVRYEQYF